One sample yielded the 8 T cell receptor beta chains listed below, sequenced in a study of OX40 agonist ivuxolimab in advanced cancers. Preparation of the library involved the immunoSEQ multiplex PCR assay. TCRdb re-hosts the immuneACCESS table, in-frame sequences only. Its copies lack some clones; in the studies checked, an unresolved V gene accounts for under half of them, and the cause for the rest is not known. Within this sample are roughly 53,000 clones, with around 85% of them counted one time only. The leading ten clones occupy 10% to 15% of the sample. Sequencing used CD4+ or CD8+ T cells sorted from blood, obtained in a trial of the OX40 agonist ivuxolimab. These receptors came from an adult with an advanced solid tumor such as melanoma, head and neck, liver or kidney cancer.

This chain joins TRBV5-1 and TRBJ2-1; D possibly corresponds to TRBD1 (5 bases). The V end lost 4 bases, the J end lost 0 bases, and 14 bases lay between the germline ends. There are 16 residues in the CDR3. Germline V gives CDR1 SGHRS, CDR2 YFSETQ. CDR3 nucleotide sequence: TGCGCCAGCAGCCGACAGTCGGGTAGCTCCTACAATGAGCAGTTCTTC. Residues: CASSRQSGSSYNEQFF.

V usage is TRBV15 and J usage is TRBJ1-2; D may be TRBD1 (5 bases). This CDR3 has 14 residues. In germline, CDR1 is LNHNV, CDR2 YYDKDF (reference sequence). Trimming took 1 base from V and 8 from J, leaving 14 bases between them. The chain's CDR3 is CATSRAAGWDGYTF. The CDR3 DNA follows: TGTGCCACCAGCAGAGCCGCGGGGTGGGACGGCTACACCTTC.

This chain connects TRBV30 to TRBJ2-3, with 12 bases matching TRBD2. The CDR3 has 14 residues. With 7 bases clipped from V and 0 bases from J, the junction kept 2 bases outside the gene matches. Germline-derived CDR1 and CDR2 are GTSNPN and SVGIG (reference sequence). This CDR3 is CALLAGGSTDTQYF. The DNA of the CDR3 is TGTGCCTTACTAGCGGGAGGTAGCACAGATACGCAGTATTTT.

The J gene is TRBJ1-2, the V gene TRBV5-6, with 10 bases aligning to TRBD1. The CDR3 consists of 13 residues. Trimming took 4 bases from V and 8 from J; bases not matched to a gene: 5. Germline-derived CDR1 and CDR2 are SGHDT and YYEEEE. Written as DNA, the CDR3 is TGTGCCAGCAGCACCGGGACAGGGGAAGGCTACACCTTC. It is translated as CASSTGTGEGYTF. Complete variable domain (other parts from reference TRBV5-6 and TRBJ1-2): DAGVTQSPTHLIKTRGQQVTLRCSPKSGHDTVSWYQQALGQGPQFIFQYYEEEERQRGNFPDRFSGHQFPNYSSELNVNALLLGDSALYLCASSTGTGEGYTFGSGTRLTVV.

CDR3: CASSFSGGSYNEQFF. In DNA, the CDR3 is TGCGCCAGCAGCTTTTCCGGGGGCTCCTACAATGAGCAGTTCTTC. V usage is TRBV5-1 and J usage is TRBJ2-1; tentatively, D is TRBD2 (6 bases). The V gene lost 2 bases and the J gene lost 0 bases, with 9 bases spanning the gap. This CDR3 is built from 15 residues. In germline, CDR1 is SGHRS, CDR2 YFSETQ.

The chain combines TRBV5-1 with TRBJ2-7; the D is unclear. V lost 1 base and J lost 2, with 7 bases in between. Per germline, CDR1 SGHRS and CDR2 YFSETQ. This CDR3 is 13 amino acids long. CDR3 residues: CASSLWAAYEQYF. The CDR3, as DNA: TGCGCCAGCAGCTTGTGGGCCGCCTACGAGCAGTACTTC. Combining the CDR3 with reference TRBV5-1 and TRBJ2-7 gives the whole variable domain KAGVTQTPRYLIKTRGQQVTLSCSPISGHRSVSWYQQTPGQGLQFLFEYFSETQRNKGNFPGRFSGRQFSNSRSEMNVSTLELGDSALYLCASSLWAAYEQYFGPGTRLTVT.

The J gene is TRBJ1-6, the V gene TRBV18, with D hard to call. V lost 6 bases to trimming and J lost 7 bases, with 10 bases between them. The CDR3 length is 13 residues. Germline V gene sequence: CDR1 KGHSH, CDR2 LQKENI. The DNA of the CDR3 is TGTGCCAGCTCCAGCCAGCCCAATTCACCCCTCCACTTT. Translated: CASSSQPNSPLHF.

The rearrangement joins TRBV14 to TRBJ2-2, with 7 bases aligning to TRBD2. The V and J ends lost 0 bases and 4 bases, in that order; junction bases with no gene match: 11. The V gene's germline CDR1 is SGHDN and CDR2 FVKESK. This CDR3 has 18 amino acids. The CDR3 sequence: CASSQDRAVAGPTGELFF. Written as DNA, the CDR3 is TGTGCCAGCAGCCAAGATCGGGCTGTAGCGGGCCCCACCGGGGAGCTGTTTTTT.